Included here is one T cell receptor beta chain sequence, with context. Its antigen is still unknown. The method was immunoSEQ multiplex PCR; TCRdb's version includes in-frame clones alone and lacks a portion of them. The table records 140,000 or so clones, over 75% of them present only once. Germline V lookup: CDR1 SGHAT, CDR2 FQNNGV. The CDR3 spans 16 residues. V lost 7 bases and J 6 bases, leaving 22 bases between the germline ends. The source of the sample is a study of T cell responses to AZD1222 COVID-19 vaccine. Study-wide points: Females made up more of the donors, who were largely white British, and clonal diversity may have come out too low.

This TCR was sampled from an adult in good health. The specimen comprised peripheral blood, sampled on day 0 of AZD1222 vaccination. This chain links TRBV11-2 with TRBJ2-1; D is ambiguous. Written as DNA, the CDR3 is TGTGCCAGCACCCTATTTGTCGGTTCAACGGCCAATGAGCAGTTCTTC. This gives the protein CASTLFVGSTANEQFF.